Below are 27 T cell receptor beta chains sequenced from a single sample in a study of human T cells and chemical hapten exposure. MiXCR was run by TCRdb on the 5' RACE reads, yielding one entry per CDR3 protein. Among 70,000 to 85,000 distinct CDR3 sequences listed, more than 15% were seen once. From whole blood left unfractionated, total RNA was extracted. The receptors shown here come from a female donor in good health.

This clonotype occurred a few times. V and J are TRBV29-1 and TRBJ2-1, with a possible D match to TRBD2 (6 bases). V dropped 7 bases and J dropped 7 bases, with 23 bases sitting between them. Germline V gene sequence: CDR1 SQVTM, CDR2 ANQGSEA. This CDR3 spans 15 amino acids. The CDR3, as DNA: TGCAGCGCTCGACTAGACCGAGGAGGGTATAATGAGCAGTTCTTC. It is translated as CSARLDRGGYNEQFF.

This clonotype was observed at least ten times. V is TRBV11-2 and J is TRBJ2-1; 10 nucleotides align to TRBD2. Unmatched junction bases numbered 12, after V lost 1 base and J lost 6 bases. This CDR3 region has 18 residues. The germline V gene encodes CDR1 SGHAT and CDR2 FQNNGV. The CDR3 region is CASSLVSPSGSRSNEQFF. CDR3 coding DNA: TGTGCCAGCAGCTTAGTTTCCCCTAGCGGGAGTAGAAGCAATGAGCAGTTCTTC.

This clonotype was seen ten or more times. This chain joins TRBV4-3 and TRBJ2-6; possibly TRBD1 or TRBD2 for D (5 bases each). The ends were cut back, 0 bases at V and 2 bases at J, with 11 bases in the middle. This CDR3 region has 17 residues. From germline, CDR1 is LGHNA and CDR2 YSLEER. CDR3 nucleotide sequence: TGCGCCAGCAGCCAAGAATATATGGGGGCTGGGGCCAACGTCCTGACTTTC. This sequence encodes CASSQEYMGAGANVLTF.

The chain recombines TRBV4-2 with TRBJ1-2, with D possibly TRBD1 on 5 matching bases. CDR1 is LGHNA, CDR2 YNFKEQ, per germline. The germline V and J ends were trimmed by 5 bases and 3 bases, with 22 bases remaining between them. CDR3 length: 17 residues. CDR3 in amino acids: CASSVNRNSLPHYGYTF. The CDR3 nucleotides read TGTGCCAGCAGCGTGAACAGGAATTCCCTGCCGCACTATGGCTACACCTTC.

This chain links TRBV6-6 with TRBJ2-7; 8 bases line up with TRBD1. The CDR3 is 14 amino acids. Germline V gene sequence: CDR1 MNHNY, CDR2 SVGAGI (reference sequence). J gave up 5 bases and V 2 bases, and 5 bases lay outside the gene matches. This chain's CDR3 is CASSYGQGQDEQYF. For the CDR3, the DNA is TGTGCCAGCAGTTACGGACAGGGCCAGGACGAGCAGTACTTC.

This clonotype was counted a few times. The V gene is TRBV5-5, the J gene TRBJ1-2; no firm D call. The CDR3 runs to 15 residues. The germline gives CDR1 SGHKS, CDR2 YYEKEE (reference sequence). V lost 0 bases, J lost 4 bases, and 13 bases lay in between. The CDR3 DNA sequence: TGTGCCAGCAGCTTGGGGCGGCAGGTCGGCTATGGCTACACCTTC. This codes for CASSLGRQVGYGYTF.

The chain has TRBV10-3 and TRBJ2-1; TRBD2 matches at 10 bases. In germline, CDR1 is ENHRY, CDR2 SYGVKD. CDR3 length: 15 amino acids. Losses at the gene ends were 0 bases for V and 5 bases for J; bases not matched to a gene: 1. CDR3 coding DNA: TGTGCCATCAGTGAGTCACTAGCGGGGAACAATGAGCAGTTCTTC. Encoded protein: CAISESLAGNNEQFF.

The chain employs TRBV2 and TRBJ2-4, with D perhaps TRBD1 or TRBD2 (5 bases each). The CDR3 runs to 19 residues. The V and J ends lost 0 bases and 0 bases respectively, with 18 bases between them. Germline CDR1 is SNHLY and CDR2 is FYNNEI. CDR3 loop: CASSEAFISGLLAKNIQYF. In DNA, the CDR3 is TGTGCCAGCAGTGAAGCCTTTATATCGGGGCTCCTAGCCAAAAACATTCAGTACTTC.

This clonotype was seen more than once but under ten times. V is TRBV29-1 and J is TRBJ2-3, with unresolved D. The germline V gene has CDR1 SQVTM and CDR2 ANQGSEA. The length of the CDR3 is 14 residues. With 6 bases removed from V and 0 bases from J, the gap between germline ends came to 13 bases. The chain's CDR3 is CSVAGPTSTDTQYF. CDR3 in DNA: TGCAGCGTGGCCGGACCAACTAGCACAGATACGCAGTATTTT.

The V call is TRBV18, the J call TRBJ2-7; 11 nucleotides line up with TRBD1. The CDR3 length is 15 residues. CDR1 is KGHSH and CDR2 is LQKENI in the germline V gene. Germline trimming cut 1 base from V and 7 bases from J; bases unmatched to any gene: 6. The CDR3 sequence is CASSPLGQGALEQYF. CDR3 bases: TGTGCCAGCTCACCACTTGGACAGGGGGCGCTTGAGCAGTACTTC.

V usage is TRBV20-1 and J usage is TRBJ2-2; 10 nucleotides align to TRBD1. V shed 3 bases and J 2 bases; nucleotides not matched to a gene: 9. The CDR3 consists of 17 residues. CDR1 and CDR2 (germline): DFQATT, SNEGSKA (reference sequence). CDR3 residues: CSARDPGTGANTGELFF. The DNA for the CDR3 is TGCAGTGCTAGGGACCCCGGGACAGGGGCCAACACCGGGGAGCTGTTTTTT.

The chain couples TRBV4-1 to TRBJ2-5; TRBD2 aligns across 11 bases. V was pared by 3 bases and J by 5 bases, with 8 bases of the junction left unmatched. The CDR3 is 16 residues long. The V gene's germline CDR1 is MGHRA and CDR2 YSYEKL. The CDR3 region is CASSHGIAGGTETQYF. The DNA for the CDR3 is TGCGCCAGCAGCCATGGGATAGCGGGGGGGACGGAGACCCAGTACTTC.

This sequence joins TRBV2 and TRBJ1-1; D is unresolved. CDR1 and CDR2 (germline): SNHLY, FYNNEI. This CDR3 region has 13 residues. V was trimmed by 2 bases and J by 6 bases, leaving 10 bases between them. Here the CDR3 DNA reads TGTGCCAGCAGTGAATTTGAGGGCTCTGAAGCTTTCTTT. Protein product: CASSEFEGSEAFF.

This clonotype was detected ten times or more. This chain joins TRBV12-3 or TRBV12-4 and TRBJ1-4; D not certain. The CDR3 contains 13 residues. The V and J ends lost 2 bases and 8 bases respectively, with 9 bases between them. In DNA form, the CDR3 reads TGTGCCAGCAGTTTATTCCAAGAGGAAAAACTGTTTTTT. Translating it yields CASSLFQEEKLFF.

This chain joins TRBV9 and TRBJ2-1, with 10 bases identical to TRBD2. V was clipped by 4 bases and J by 2 bases; unmatched bases: 3. Per the germline V gene, CDR1 is SGDLS and CDR2 is YYNGEE. The length of the CDR3 is 15 residues. The CDR3 sequence is CASSLSGRAYNEQFF. CDR3 bases: TGTGCCAGCAGCCTCAGCGGGAGGGCCTACAATGAGCAGTTCTTC.

This clonotype appeared a few times. This chain joins TRBV28 and TRBJ1-6; no clear D. The germline V and J ends were trimmed by 6 bases and 0 bases, with 9 bases remaining between them. The CDR3 consists of 15 residues. Germline assignment: CDR1 MDHEN and CDR2 SYDVKM. In DNA, the CDR3 is TGTGCCAGCAGAACCGCGCTCTCCTATAATTCACCCCTCCACTTT. Encoded protein: CASRTALSYNSPLHF.

This clonotype was observed many times. The gene calls are TRBV5-1 and TRBJ2-5; 8 bases align to TRBD1. Germline V gives CDR1 SGHRS, CDR2 YFSETQ. V lost 1 base, J lost 2 bases, and 4 bases stayed unmatched. CDR3 length equals 15 residues. CDR3 amino acids: CASSLIGTGQETQYF. The CDR3, as DNA: TGCGCCAGCAGCTTGATCGGGACAGGACAAGAGACCCAGTACTTC.

The chain is built from TRBV7-2 and TRBJ1-4; possible D gene TRBD1, 5 bases. CDR3 size: 15 residues. Trimming left V 0 bases short and J 3 bases short, with 8 bases between. The germline CDR1 and CDR2 sequences are SGHTA and FQGNSA. In DNA, the CDR3 is TGTGCCAGCAGCTTAGCTTGGGGGTCTAATGAAAAACTGTTTTTT. Protein: CASSLAWGSNEKLFF.

CDR3 in amino acids: CASSLNRENRAQYF. The CDR3 nucleotides read TGTGCCAGCAGCTTAAACCGAGAGAACCGGGCCCAGTACTTC. The V and J genes are TRBV11-2 and TRBJ2-5; D gene uncertain. The CDR3 sequence is 14 residues long. Trimming stripped 2 bases from V and 9 bases from J, with 16 bases between. CDR1 is SGHAT and CDR2 is FQNNGV in the germline V gene.

This clonotype was seen a handful of times. This rearrangement joins TRBV7-2 to TRBJ1-1; TRBD1 is a possible D gene (5 bases). The CDR3 extends over 12 amino acids. V shed 7 bases and J shed 8 bases, with 14 bases lying between them. CDR1 SGHTA and CDR2 FQGNSA come from the germline V gene. CDR3 coding DNA: TGTGCCAGCATCCAAGGGGTTGGGGAAGCTTTCTTT. This codes for CASIQGVGEAFF.

The V gene is TRBV28, the J gene TRBJ2-3; D not resolved. This CDR3 contains 16 residues. Trimming stripped 3 bases from V and 0 bases from J, with 13 bases between. Germline loops: CDR1 MDHEN, CDR2 SYDVKM. The CDR3: CASSLGLSLSTDTQYF. DNA of the CDR3: TGTGCCAGCAGTTTGGGCCTTTCACTTAGCACAGATACGCAGTATTTT.

The chain couples TRBV28 to TRBJ2-7, with 8 positions matching TRBD1. Germline values: CDR1 MDHEN, CDR2 SYDVKM. This CDR3 comprises 15 residues. J was trimmed by 2 bases and V by 3 bases; bases with no gene match: 6. CDR3 region: CASSFSTGGTYEQYF. Written as DNA, the CDR3 is TGTGCCAGCAGTTTCAGTACAGGGGGTACCTACGAGCAGTACTTC. The full variable domain, rest sourced from reference TRBV28 and TRBJ2-7, is DVKVTQSSRYLVKRTGEKVFLECVQDMDHENMFWYRQDPGLGLRLIYFSYDVKMKEKGDIPEGYSVSREKKERFSLILESASTNQTSMYLCASSFSTGGTYEQYFGPGTRLTVT.

This chain joins TRBV6-2 or TRBV6-3 and TRBJ1-5, with D uncertain. V lost 4 bases, J lost 1 base, and 8 bases lay in between. This CDR3 comprises 14 residues. Germline CDR1 MNHEY, CDR2 SVGEGT. The CDR3 DNA reads as TGTGCCAGCAGTTCCCGGGAGAGCAATCAGCCCCAGCATTTT. This codes for CASSSRESNQPQHF.

This rearrangement joins TRBV28 to TRBJ2-1; TRBD2 matches 11 bases. The CDR3 covers 15 residues. V was pared by 6 bases and J by 2 bases, with 3 bases of the junction left unmatched. Germline V gene sequence: CDR1 MDHEN, CDR2 SYDVKM. This CDR3 reads CASRPLAGAYNEQFF. CDR3 bases: TGTGCCAGCAGGCCACTAGCGGGGGCCTACAATGAGCAGTTCTTC.

This chain links TRBV5-4 with TRBJ1-3; 8 positions match TRBD1. Germline lookup yields CDR1 SGHNT and CDR2 YYREEE (reference sequence). This CDR3 spans 15 amino acids. The trim removed 4 bases at V and 2 bases at J, leaving 5 bases unmatched. The CDR3 DNA follows: TGTGCCAGCAGCACACCGACAGGGGCTGGAAACACCATATATTTT. As protein: CASSTPTGAGNTIYF.

This clonotype was counted only a few times. This chain links TRBV20-1 with TRBJ2-4; D is ambiguous. Trimming stripped 4 bases from V and 4 bases from J, with 2 bases between. The CDR3 length is 10 residues. Per the germline V gene, CDR1 is DFQATT and CDR2 is SNEGSKA (reference sequence). CDR3 sequence (DNA): TGCAGTGCTAAAAAAAACATTCAGTACTTC. The encoded protein is CSAKKNIQYF.

The rearrangement links TRBV5-1 to TRBJ2-3; weak D call: TRBD2 (5 bases). CDR1 and CDR2 from the germline V gene are SGHRS and YFSETQ. The germline V and J ends were trimmed by 3 bases and 1 base, with 12 bases remaining between them. The CDR3 is made up of 15 amino acids. The CDR3 DNA is TGCGCCAGCAGCTATAAAGCGGCTGGCACAGATACGCAGTATTTT. Amino acid sequence: CASSYKAAGTDTQYF.